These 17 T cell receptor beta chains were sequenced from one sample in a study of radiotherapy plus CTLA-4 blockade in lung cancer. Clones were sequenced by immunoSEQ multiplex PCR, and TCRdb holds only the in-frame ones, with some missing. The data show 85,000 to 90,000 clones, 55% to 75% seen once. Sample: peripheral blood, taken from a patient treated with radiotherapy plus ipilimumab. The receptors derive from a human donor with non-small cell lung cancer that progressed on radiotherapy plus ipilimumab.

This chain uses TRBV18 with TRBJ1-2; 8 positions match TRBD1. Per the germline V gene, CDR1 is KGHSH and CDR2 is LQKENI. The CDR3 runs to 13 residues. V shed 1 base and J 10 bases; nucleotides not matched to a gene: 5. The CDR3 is CASSPLGQGDYTF. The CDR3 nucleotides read TGTGCCAGCTCACCACTCGGACAGGGCGACTACACCTTC.

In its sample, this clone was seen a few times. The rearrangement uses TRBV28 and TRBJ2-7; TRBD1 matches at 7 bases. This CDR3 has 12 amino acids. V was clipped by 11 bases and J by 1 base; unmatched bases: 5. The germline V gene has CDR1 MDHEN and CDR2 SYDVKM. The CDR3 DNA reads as TGTGCCGCCCGGGACAGTTCCTACGAGCAGTACTTC. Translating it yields CAARDSSYEQYF.

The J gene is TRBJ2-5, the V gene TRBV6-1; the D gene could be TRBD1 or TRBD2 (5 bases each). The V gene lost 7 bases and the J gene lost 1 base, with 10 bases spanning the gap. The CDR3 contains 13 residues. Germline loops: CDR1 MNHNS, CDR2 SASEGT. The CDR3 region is CASIEGFQETQYF. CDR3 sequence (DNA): TGTGCCAGCATCGAGGGGTTCCAAGAGACCCAGTACTTC.

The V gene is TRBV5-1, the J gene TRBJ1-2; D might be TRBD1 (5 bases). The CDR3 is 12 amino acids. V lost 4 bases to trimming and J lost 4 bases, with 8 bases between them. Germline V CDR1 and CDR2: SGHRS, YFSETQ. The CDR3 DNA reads TGCGCCAGCAGCATTGACAGCTATGGCTACACCTTC. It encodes CASSIDSYGYTF.

The CDR3 nucleotides are TGTGCCAGCAGCTTAGCTGGCGGCGGGAGTGGCTACGAGCAGTACTTC. Amino acid sequence: CASSLAGGGSGYEQYF. The chain couples TRBV7-6 to TRBJ2-5, with 7 bases lining up with TRBD2. Matching the DNA end better, TRBJ2-7 makes the J call doubtful. This CDR3 region has 16 residues. Per the germline V gene, CDR1 is SGHVS and CDR2 is FNYEAQ.

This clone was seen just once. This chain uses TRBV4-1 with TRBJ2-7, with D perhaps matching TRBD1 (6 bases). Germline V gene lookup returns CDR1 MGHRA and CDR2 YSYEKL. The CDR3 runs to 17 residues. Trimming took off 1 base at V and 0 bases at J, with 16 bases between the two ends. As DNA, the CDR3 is TGCGCCAGCAGCCAAGTTGGCACAGGGAGCTTCTCCTACGAGCAGTACTTC. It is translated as CASSQVGTGSFSYEQYF.

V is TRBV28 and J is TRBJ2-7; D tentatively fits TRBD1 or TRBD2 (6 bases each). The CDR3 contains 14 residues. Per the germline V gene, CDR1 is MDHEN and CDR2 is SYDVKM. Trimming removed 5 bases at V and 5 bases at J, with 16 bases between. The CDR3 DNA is TGTGCCAGCAGTGCAGGGGTACCGGGGGACGAGCAGTACTTC. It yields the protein CASSAGVPGDEQYF.

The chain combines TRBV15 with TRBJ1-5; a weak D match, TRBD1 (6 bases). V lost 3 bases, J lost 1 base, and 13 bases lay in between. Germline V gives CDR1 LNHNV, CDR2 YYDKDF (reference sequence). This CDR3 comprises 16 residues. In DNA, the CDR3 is TGTGCCACCAGCAGGGTAGGGGGGGGGAGCAATCAGCCCCAGCATTTT. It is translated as CATSRVGGGSNQPQHF.

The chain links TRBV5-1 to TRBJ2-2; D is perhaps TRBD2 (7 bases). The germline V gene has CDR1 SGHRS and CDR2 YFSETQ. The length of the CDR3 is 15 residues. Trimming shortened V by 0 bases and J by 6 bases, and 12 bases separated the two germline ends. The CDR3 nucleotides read TGCGCCAGCAGCTTGGCGGGGGGCTCCGCCGGGGAGCTGTTTTTT. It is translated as CASSLAGGSAGELFF. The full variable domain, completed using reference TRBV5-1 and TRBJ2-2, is KAGVTQTPRYLIKTRGQQVTLSCSPISGHRSVSWYQQTPGQGLQFLFEYFSETQRNKGNFPGRFSGRQFSNSRSEMNVSTLELGDSALYLCASSLAGGSAGELFFGEGSRLTVL.

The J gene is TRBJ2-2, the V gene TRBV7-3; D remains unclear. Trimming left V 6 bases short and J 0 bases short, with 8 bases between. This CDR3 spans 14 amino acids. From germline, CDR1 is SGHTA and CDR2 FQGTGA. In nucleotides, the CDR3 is TGTGCCAGCAGTTGGGGTCCGAACACCGGGGAGCTGTTTTTT. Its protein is CASSWGPNTGELFF.

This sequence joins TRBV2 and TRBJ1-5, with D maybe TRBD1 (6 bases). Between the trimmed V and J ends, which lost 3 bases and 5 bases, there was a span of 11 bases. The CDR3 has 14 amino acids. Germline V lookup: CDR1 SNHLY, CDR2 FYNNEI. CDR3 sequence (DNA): TGTGCCAGCAGTGACGGGGGCCCTCATCAGCCCCAGCATTTT. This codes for CASSDGGPHQPQHF.

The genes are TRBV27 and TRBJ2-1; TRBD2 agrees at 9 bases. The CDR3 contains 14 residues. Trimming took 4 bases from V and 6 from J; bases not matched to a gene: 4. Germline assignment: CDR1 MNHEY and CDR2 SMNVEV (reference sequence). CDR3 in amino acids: CASSSLAGINEQFF. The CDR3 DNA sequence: TGTGCCAGCAGTTCCCTAGCGGGAATCAATGAGCAGTTCTTC.

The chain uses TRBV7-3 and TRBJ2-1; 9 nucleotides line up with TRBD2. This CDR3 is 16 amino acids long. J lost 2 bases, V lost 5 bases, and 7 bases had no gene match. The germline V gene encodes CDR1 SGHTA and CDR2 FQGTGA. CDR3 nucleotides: TGTGCCAGCAGCGGCTTGGCGGGAGGGGCCTACAATGAGCAGTTCTTC. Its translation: CASSGLAGGAYNEQFF. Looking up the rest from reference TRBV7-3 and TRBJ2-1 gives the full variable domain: GAGVSQTPSNKVTEKGKYVELRCDPISGHTALYWYRQSLGQGPEFLIYFQGTGAADDSGLPNDRFFAVRPEGSVSTLKIQRTERGDSAVYLCASSGLAGGAYNEQFFGPGTRLTVL.

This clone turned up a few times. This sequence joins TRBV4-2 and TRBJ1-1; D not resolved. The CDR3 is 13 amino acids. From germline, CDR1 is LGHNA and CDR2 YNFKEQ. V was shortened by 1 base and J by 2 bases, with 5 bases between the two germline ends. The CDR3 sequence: CASSQGENTEAFF. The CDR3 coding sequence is TGTGCCAGCAGCCAAGGGGAAAACACTGAAGCTTTCTTT.

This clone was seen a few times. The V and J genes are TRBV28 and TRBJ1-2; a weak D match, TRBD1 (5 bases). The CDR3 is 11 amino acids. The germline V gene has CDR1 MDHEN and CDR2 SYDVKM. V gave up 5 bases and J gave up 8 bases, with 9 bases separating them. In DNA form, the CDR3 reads TGTGCCAGCAGTCCAGGACAAGGCTACACCTTC. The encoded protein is CASSPGQGYTF.

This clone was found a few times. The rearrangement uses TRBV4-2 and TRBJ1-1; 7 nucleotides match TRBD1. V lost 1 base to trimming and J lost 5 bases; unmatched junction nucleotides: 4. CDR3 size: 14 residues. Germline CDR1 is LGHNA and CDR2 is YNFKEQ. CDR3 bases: TGTGCCAGCAGCCAAGGAGGGACAGTGACTGAAGCTTTCTTT. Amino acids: CASSQGGTVTEAFF.

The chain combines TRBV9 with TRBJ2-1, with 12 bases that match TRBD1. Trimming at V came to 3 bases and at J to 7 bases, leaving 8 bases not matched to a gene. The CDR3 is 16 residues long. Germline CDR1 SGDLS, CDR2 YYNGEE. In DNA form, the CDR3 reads TGTGCCAGCAGCGCTTCCGGGACAGGGGGCTGGAATGAGCAGTTCTTC. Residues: CASSASGTGGWNEQFF.